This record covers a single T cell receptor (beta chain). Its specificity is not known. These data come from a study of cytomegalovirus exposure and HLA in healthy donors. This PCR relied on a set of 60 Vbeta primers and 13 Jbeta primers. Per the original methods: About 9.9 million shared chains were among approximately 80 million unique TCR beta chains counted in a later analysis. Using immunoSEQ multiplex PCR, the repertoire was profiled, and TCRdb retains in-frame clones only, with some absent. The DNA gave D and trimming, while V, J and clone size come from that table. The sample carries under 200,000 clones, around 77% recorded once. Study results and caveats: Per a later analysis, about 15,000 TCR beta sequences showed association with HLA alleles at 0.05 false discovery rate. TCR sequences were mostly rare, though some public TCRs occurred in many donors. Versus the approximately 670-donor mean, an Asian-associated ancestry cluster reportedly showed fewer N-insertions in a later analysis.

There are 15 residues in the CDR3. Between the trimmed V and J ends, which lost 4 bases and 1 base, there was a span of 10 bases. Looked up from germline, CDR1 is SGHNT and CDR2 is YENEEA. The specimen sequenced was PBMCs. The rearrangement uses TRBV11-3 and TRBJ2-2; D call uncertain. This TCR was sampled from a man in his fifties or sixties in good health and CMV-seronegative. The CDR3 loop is CASSSPSLNTGELFF. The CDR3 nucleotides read TGTGCCAGCAGCTCCCCGAGTTTGAACACCGGGGAGCTGTTTTTT.